The entry that follows covers one T cell receptor beta chain sequence. The data stem from a study of blood T cell repertoires in COVID-19. Study in general: Donors in the United States, Italy and Spain gave samples during acute or convalescent COVID-19. The cDNA or gDNA used as material had been derived from T cells, B-cell-depleted T cells, or PBMCs.

Per the study methods: Amplification from reference gene primers served as the basis for estimated nucleated cell counts. TCRdb's table, derived via immunoSEQ multiplex PCR, lists solely in-frame clones and lacks some. V and J calls and clone size are copied from that table; D and trimming were computed from the DNA. The profile shows about 220,000 clones, roughly 80% of them singletons. CDR1 and CDR2 (germline): MDHEN, SYDVKM. V gave up 2 bases and J gave up 5 bases; unmatched junction bases: 5. The CDR3 has 15 amino acids. Sequenced input: peripheral blood. The clonotype originates from a young man with active or convalescent COVID-19. The rearrangement uses TRBV28 and TRBJ1-5, with 8 bases fitting TRBD1. CDR3 in amino acids: CASSLRSGGHQPQHF. CDR3 coding DNA: TGTGCCAGCAGTTTAAGGTCAGGGGGCCATCAGCCCCAGCATTTT.